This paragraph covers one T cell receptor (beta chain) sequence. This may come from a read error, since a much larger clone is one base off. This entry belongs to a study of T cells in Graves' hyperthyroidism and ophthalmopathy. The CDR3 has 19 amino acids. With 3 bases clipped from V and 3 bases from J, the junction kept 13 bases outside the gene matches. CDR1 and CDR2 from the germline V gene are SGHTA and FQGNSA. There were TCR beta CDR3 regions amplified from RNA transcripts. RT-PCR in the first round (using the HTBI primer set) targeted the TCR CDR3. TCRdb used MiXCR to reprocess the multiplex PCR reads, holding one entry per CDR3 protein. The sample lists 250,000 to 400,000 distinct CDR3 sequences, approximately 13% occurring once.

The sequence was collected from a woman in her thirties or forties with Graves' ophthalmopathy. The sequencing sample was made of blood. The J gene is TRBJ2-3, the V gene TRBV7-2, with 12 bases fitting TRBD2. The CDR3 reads CASSFWLAGGAEATDTQYF. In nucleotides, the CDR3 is TGTGCCAGCAGCTTTTGGCTAGCGGGGGGGGCGGAGGCAACAGATACGCAGTATTTT.